This T cell receptor (beta chain) was sequenced for a study of blood T cell repertoires in COVID-19. J was trimmed by 5 bases and V by 7 bases; bases with no gene match: 7. This CDR3 contains 14 residues. Germline loops: CDR1 SGHTA, CDR2 FQGNSA. Original handling: Estimation of nucleated cell counts relied on the amplification of reference gene primers. Sequencing was performed with immunoSEQ multiplex PCR; in TCRdb, only in-frame clones are kept and a portion is missing. V and J calls plus clone size are reproduced from that table; the DNA served to infer D and trimming. The sample consists of tens of thousands of clones, 75% to 95% of them appearing once.

Source material: peripheral blood. The V call is TRBV7-2, the J call TRBJ2-1; 8 nucleotides align to TRBD2. The sequence was collected from a human donor with active COVID-19. The donor label of this sample is uncertain. In nucleotides, the CDR3 is TGTGCCAGCAAAGGGGAACTAGCGGACAATGAGCAGTTCTTC. As protein: CASKGELADNEQFF. The variable domain in full, completed from reference TRBV7-2 and TRBJ2-1, reads GAGVSQSPSNKVTEKGKDVELRCDPISGHTALYWYRQSLGQGLEFLIYFQGNSAPDKSGLPSDRFSAERTGGSVSTLTIQRTQQEDSAVYLCASKGELADNEQFFGPGTRLTVL.